This section outlines one TCR beta chain sequence together with its context. This clone was detected once. Its binding antigen is unknown. Qualities for individual bases were not recorded, and no much larger clone is one base off. CDR1 and CDR2 are drawn from the germline V gene (reference sequence): SEHNR, FQNEAQ. The cysteine opens and the phenylalanine closes a CDR3 of 15 amino acids. Left in the record is the CDR3 DNA by itself, 45 bases read in frame from the first base. The V end gives up 5 bases and the J end 6 bases, leaving 12 bases in the junction not matched to a gene. The data are from a study of cytomegalovirus exposure and HLA in healthy donors (dated 2017 in TCRdb). Notes on the research overall: According to an earlier analysis of around 600 of the donors, about 179 million T cells yielded 95 million to 140 million unique TCR beta sequences and approximately 300 Gb of sequence data. High-throughput TCR immunosequencing, statistical association of individual TCRs with disease status, and machine learning were combined to predict cytomegalovirus infection status. On average, around 240,000 unique TCR beta nucleotide sequences were sequenced per donor among fewer than 500 genotyped donors of the cohort, with roughly 18% of those sequences being non-productive. Donor age, sex, ethnicity and CMV serostatus were compiled alongside the repertoire data. The number of donors typed differed by locus, with 629-630 for A, B, C, DRB1 and DQB1, roughly 550 for DQA1, 600 to 610 for DPA1, and 472 for DPB1. An early release covering roughly 640 HLA-typed donors comprised about 310 gigabases of sequencing data and around 80 million unique TCR sequences. An earlier analysis of 587 of the donors applied high-throughput TCR beta sequencing to assess whether each TCR beta V gene segment acted as functional or pseudogenic. About five DR-DQ haplotypes were treated as single units for association and clustering because of strong linkage in the cohort. To study patterns of TCR occurrence, a later analysis re-analyzed previously published TCR beta repertoires from 550 to 800 donors and added high-resolution HLA genotyping. Rather than drawing on any new phenotypic data, the later analysis identified candidate immune exposures from TCR beta sequences and the way those sequences occurred across donors. Class I and class II HLA loci were covered by the typing at four-digit resolution. Of the roughly 400 genotyped donors, about 80% fell in the genetic ancestry cluster associated with self-reported Caucasian donors. The study used immunosequencing to profile the T cell repertoires of several hundred subjects and linked those repertoires to cytomegalovirus serostatus. A separate validation cohort of approximately 130 different subjects was used in addition to the roughly 640-subject first cohort. Every repertoire in the discovery cohort had been generated on one and the same sequencing platform. The study aimed to test whether signatures of past pathogen exposure could be identified by cataloging public T cell receptors. Genome-wide SNP genotypes for about 65% of the roughly 670 donors were used in a later genetic analysis, which treated that subset as a discovery cohort. The full study reports these points: In a later genetic analysis, fewer N-insertions in productive TCRs were reported among donors in an Asian-associated ancestry cluster than the 666-donor mean. In a later analysis, most CMV-associated TCR beta chains were found to appear HLA-restricted, with HLA associations seemingly driven largely by CMV exposure. Strong co-occurrence of HLA alleles, especially DR and DQ, made assigning TCR associations to individual alleles difficult. A later genetic analysis associated a missense DCLRE1C variant with V-gene and J-gene trimming of TCR beta chains, and an independent cohort replicated the association. Seventeen rarely observed V segments, including chromosome 9 orphons, were excluded from the earlier analysis of almost 600 of the donors because counts were too low. In vitro tests confirmed that a few of the cytomegalovirus-associated TCR beta chains recognize cytomegalovirus antigens. Because HLA typing was unavailable for some donors at each locus, only the typed subset was used in association tests. The study listed 150 to 200 TCR beta chains as associated with cytomegalovirus. For the cohort, immune exposure information was limited to CMV serostatus. Specific HLA alleles were associated with some 15,000 TCR beta sequences at a false discovery rate of 0.05 in a later analysis. In an earlier analysis of around 500 of the donors, most TCR beta V segments appeared in productive rearrangements about 87% or about 30% of the time, broadly matching IMGT annotations. The classifier was reported to diagnose cytomegalovirus status with high specificity and sensitivity in both the original cohort and the validation cohort. It was suggested by the authors that the approach could potentially be generalized to other disease states and immunological phenotypes. A further reported finding was that TCR beta sequences accurately predicted the HLA-A and HLA-B alleles for most subjects in the first cohort. This cohort had only TCR beta chains sequenced, and the lack of alpha or paired-chain data limited which features could be detected. In a later analysis, TCR association rates were found to vary across HLA loci, with the most associated TCRs seen for DRB1 alleles and the fewest for HLA-C alleles. Some IMGT-functional V segments, including TRBV6-2 and TRBV6-3, could not be distinguished by the 87-base-pair reads and were therefore excluded. A cluster of highly shared sequence variants was judged likely to be a technical artifact of the sequencing pipeline. Several of the top co-occurrence clusters appeared to be linked to parvovirus B19, influenza, CMV and Epstein-Barr virus, according to a later analysis. Most TCR sequences were seen in very few donors, while some public TCRs were found in many individuals. Roughly uniform sequencing depth across donors was assumed in presence/absence analyses, although this assumption may not hold. A later analysis found that HLA-associated TCR beta chains were more clonally expanded and had lower generation probabilities than equally common non-associated chains. Linkage disequilibrium might explain the correlated functional status among segregating V segments, but an unknown experimental factor could not be ruled out.

The cohort comprised 550 to 700 healthy bone marrow donors. At the time of sampling, all cohort members were nominally healthy, though unrecorded immune exposures were likely present. The donor tested CMV seronegative, placing the donor among the 350 or so seronegative members of the cohort. Every donor gave a peripheral blood sample, and the peripheral blood mononuclear cells from that sample were used for TCR beta sequencing. The Qiagen DNeasy Blood Extraction Kit was used to extract genomic DNA from the blood cell samples. Library generation was performed with the immunoSEQ multiplex PCR assay. For the multiplex PCR, a mixture combining 60 forward primers for TCR Vbeta segments and 13 reverse primers for TCR Jbeta segments was used. Amplification of the CDR3 region of rearranged TCR beta genes was performed with a multiplex PCR assay on genomic DNA. Amplified TCR beta libraries were sequenced as 87-base-pair reads on the Illumina HiSeq System. Processing in the source paper ran as follows. A later analysis tallied 75 million to 95 million unique TCR beta chains across the 666 repertoires, and around 12 million of those chains were shared by two or more donors. A nearest-neighbor algorithm error-corrected the raw reads and collapsed the reads into unique sequences, merging closely related sequences to remove PCR and sequencing errors. To assign V, D and J gene segments, CDR3 sequences were aligned to IMGT reference sequences. Each retained sequence needed at least a six-nucleotide match to both a V gene segment and a J gene segment. Rearrangements were classified as productive when the CDR3 lacked stop codons and remained in frame with V and J, and all other rearrangements were classified as non-productive. Following IMGT convention, CDR3 was defined as the stretch from the second conserved V-encoded cysteine up to the conserved J-encoded phenylalanine. In an earlier analysis of just under 600 of the donors, sequences lacking an unambiguous match to a single V gene segment were excluded. In an earlier analysis of approximately 550 of the donors, V segments were called functional above 56.7% productive rearrangements and were called segregating when the between-donor standard deviation exceeded 5%. A statistical classification framework was developed to diagnose cytomegalovirus status using the catalog of TCR beta chain sequences. A later analysis assigned V and J genes by comparing TCR nucleotide sequences with IMGT/GENE-DB human TR gene sequences. Using the TCRdist pipeline, a later analysis assigned CDR3 sequences along with most-parsimonious VDJ recombination scenarios. In a later analysis, each TCR beta chain was defined by its CDR3 amino acid sequence together with its V-gene family, and reads without a unique V-gene family were excluded. In a later analysis, around 650 highly shared, low-generation-probability nucleotide sequences were removed to address suspected cross-contamination and a sequencing artifact. For each public chain, a later analysis derived a clonal expansion index from normalized ranks of inferred template counts within each repertoire. In a later analysis, generation probabilities were computed using a VDJ recombination model fitted to out-of-frame rearrangements, and the results were checked against IGoR. In a later analysis, hypergeometric tests were used to score TCR-TCR, TCR-HLA and TCR-CMV co-occurrence, with a repertoire-size bias correction applied to TCR pairs. False discovery rates were estimated in a later analysis by permuting HLA or CMV assignments 20 times. In a later analysis, co-occurring TCRs were grouped using DBSCAN, with TCRdist sequence similarity added in when clustering inside HLA-allele-positive subsets. Repertoires with fewer than 30,000 or more than 120,000 public chains were left out of co-occurrence clustering, as were five repertoires with anomalous nucleotide sharing. TCRdb mirrors the immuneACCESS table, restricted to in-frame sequences. Some clones are absent from its copies; in checked studies, under half trace to an unresolved V gene, and the reason for the others is unknown. For V, J and clone size, that table is used; D and trimming come from the DNA. The table for this sample lists 130,000 or so clones; 75% to 80% of them were counted only once. The ten largest clones capture 0.75% to 0.95% of the sample.

The source is a woman aged 55-70 years in good health and CMV-seronegative. The sequencing sample was made of PBMCs. Recombination connected TRBV7-9 to TRBJ1-1; 7 junctional bases match TRBD1. Read as DNA, the sequence is TGTGCCAGCAGCGAAAAGACAGGGAAGGGCGCTGAAGCTTTCTTT. This is translated as CASSEKTGKGAEAFF.